This is a list of T cell receptor beta chains from one sample in a study of PD-L1 blockade in urothelial cancer. Sequencing used immunoSEQ multiplex PCR; TCRdb keeps in-frame clones, though not all of them. The data contain about 83,000 clones, 75% to 90% of them singletons. Sequences were derived from PBMCs, sampled around atezolizumab (anti-PD-L1) treatment. The receptors originated from a woman in her 70s with urothelial cancer. Both conserved end residues are part of each CDR3. Each record gives: clone size, J gene, D gene, V gene, CDR3 DNA, CDR3 protein. The D gene is left open where the match is weak. Rows may omit the clone size; those that give it use once, few, many or a size class.

clone_size: -; j_call: TRBJ2-1; d_call: -; v_call: TRBV11-3; cdr3_nt: TGTGCCAGCAGCGGGGGCCCCCGTTCTGGGGAGCAGTTCTTC; cdr3_aa: CASSGGPRSGEQFF
clone_size: -; j_call: TRBJ1-2; d_call: TRBD1; v_call: TRBV10-3; cdr3_nt: TGTGCCATCAGGAGGATTTGGACAGGAACGACGAAAGCTAACTATGGCTACACCTTC; cdr3_aa: CAIRRIWTGTTKANYGYTF
clone_size: few; j_call: TRBJ2-1; d_call: TRBD2; v_call: TRBV27; cdr3_nt: TGTGCCAGCAGTTTAGCGGGACTAGCGGGAGACCTCTACAATGAGCAGTTCTTC; cdr3_aa: CASSLAGLAGDLYNEQFF
clone_size: -; j_call: TRBJ2-1; d_call: TRBD2; v_call: TRBV5-1; cdr3_nt: TGCGCCAGCAGCCCACTGGGCCTAGCGGGGTCAGGTGAGCAGTTCTTC; cdr3_aa: CASSPLGLAGSGEQFF
clone_size: -; j_call: TRBJ2-7; d_call: -; v_call: TRBV18; cdr3_nt: TGTGCCAGCTCACAAATTGTCTCTAGCGTCTCCTACGAGCAGTACTTC; cdr3_aa: CASSQIVSSVSYEQYF
clone_size: -; j_call: TRBJ2-6; d_call: -; v_call: TRBV4-2; cdr3_nt: TGTGCCAGCAGCCAACGTCCTAATATCTCTGGGGCCAACGTCCTGACTTTC; cdr3_aa: CASSQRPNISGANVLTF
clone_size: -; j_call: TRBJ1-3; d_call: -; v_call: TRBV13; cdr3_nt: TGTGCCAGCGCGCGCGACCGGGTCAAAAATTTT; cdr3_aa: CASARDRVKNF
clone_size: -; j_call: TRBJ2-1; d_call: TRBD1; v_call: TRBV9; cdr3_nt: TGTGCCAGCAGCGTAACCACAGGGGGCTATATGGGCGAGCAGTTCTTC; cdr3_aa: CASSVTTGGYMGEQFF
clone_size: -; j_call: TRBJ2-7; d_call: -; v_call: TRBV7-6; cdr3_nt: TGTGCCAGCAGCTTATCTCCTAAGGGGTACAGGGCCTACGAGCAGTACTTC; cdr3_aa: CASSLSPKGYRAYEQYF
clone_size: -; j_call: TRBJ1-6; d_call: -; v_call: TRBV5-8; cdr3_nt: TGTGCCAGCAGCTTGGAGTTAGGGGTTAATTCACCCCTCCACTTT; cdr3_aa: CASSLELGVNSPLHF
clone_size: -; j_call: TRBJ1-1; d_call: -; v_call: TRBV10-3; cdr3_nt: TGTGCCATCAGGACATGCACTGAAGCTTTCTTT; cdr3_aa: CAIRTCTEAFF
clone_size: few; j_call: TRBJ2-2; d_call: -; v_call: TRBV30; cdr3_nt: TGTGCCTTTCCCTCGGACTCAAACACCGGGGAGCTGTTTTTT; cdr3_aa: CAFPSDSNTGELFF
clone_size: -; j_call: TRBJ2-7; d_call: -; v_call: TRBV7-9; cdr3_nt: TGTGCCAGCAGCTTGCCGAGGCAGGGATCGACCTACGAGCAGTACTTC; cdr3_aa: CASSLPRQGSTYEQYF
clone_size: -; j_call: TRBJ2-2; d_call: -; v_call: TRBV11-2; cdr3_nt: TGTGCCAGCAGCTTAAGTGCGGGCCTGAACACCGGGGAGCTGTTTTTT; cdr3_aa: CASSLSAGLNTGELFF
clone_size: -; j_call: TRBJ2-1; d_call: -; v_call: TRBV27; cdr3_nt: TGTGCCAGCAGTTTGGGTTGGGGGGTATACAATGAGCAGTTCTTC; cdr3_aa: CASSLGWGVYNEQFF
clone_size: once; j_call: TRBJ1-1; d_call: -; v_call: TRBV13; cdr3_nt: TGTGCCAGCAGCGAGAACAGGGTGGGTACTGAAGCTTTCTTT; cdr3_aa: CASSENRVGTEAFF
clone_size: -; j_call: TRBJ2-7; d_call: -; v_call: TRBV5-4; cdr3_nt: TGTGCCAGCAGCTGGGGGCTAGGGAACAACGAGCAGTACTTC; cdr3_aa: CASSWGLGNNEQYF
clone_size: -; j_call: TRBJ1-1; d_call: -; v_call: TRBV6-1; cdr3_nt: TGTGCCAGCAGCCGAGAGGGTACTCGCACTGAAGCTTTCTTT; cdr3_aa: CASSREGTRTEAFF
clone_size: -; j_call: TRBJ2-7; d_call: -; v_call: TRBV30; cdr3_nt: TGTGCCTGGGCCAAGGGACAATACGAGCAGTACTTC; cdr3_aa: CAWAKGQYEQYF
clone_size: -; j_call: TRBJ1-6; d_call: -; v_call: TRBV27; cdr3_nt: TGTGCCAGCAGTTTTGGGCAGGGGAATTCACCCCTCCACTTT; cdr3_aa: CASSFGQGNSPLHF
clone_size: few; j_call: TRBJ2-1; d_call: -; v_call: TRBV7-9; cdr3_nt: TGTGCCAGCAGCCTCACAGAGCCACACAATGAGCAGTTCTTC; cdr3_aa: CASSLTEPHNEQFF
clone_size: -; j_call: TRBJ2-1; d_call: TRBD2; v_call: TRBV28; cdr3_nt: TGTGCCAGCAGTTTCAGCGGGGCACCTAGTTACAATGAGCAGTTCTTC; cdr3_aa: CASSFSGAPSYNEQFF
clone_size: -; j_call: TRBJ2-7; d_call: TRBD2; v_call: TRBV5-1; cdr3_nt: TGCGCCAGCAGTCGGGGGGGCGCCTACGAGCAGTACTTC; cdr3_aa: CASSRGGAYEQYF
clone_size: -; j_call: TRBJ2-2; d_call: -; v_call: TRBV10-3; cdr3_nt: TGTGCCATCAGTGATCCATTCCTAACCGGGGAGCTGTTTTTT; cdr3_aa: CAISDPFLTGELFF
clone_size: -; j_call: TRBJ1-2; d_call: -; v_call: TRBV6-6; cdr3_nt: TGTGCCAGCAGTTGGACATCGGGTAACTATGGCTACACCTTC; cdr3_aa: CASSWTSGNYGYTF
clone_size: few; j_call: TRBJ2-3; d_call: -; v_call: TRBV11-2; cdr3_nt: TGTGCCAGCAGCAAGCGGACCCTGGACGCGGCAGATACGCAGTATTTT; cdr3_aa: CASSKRTLDAADTQYF
clone_size: -; j_call: TRBJ2-5; d_call: TRBD2; v_call: TRBV11-2; cdr3_nt: TGTGCCAGCAGCCTAGGGAGGGTGGGAGGGCACCAAGAGACCCAGTACTTC; cdr3_aa: CASSLGRVGGHQETQYF
clone_size: -; j_call: TRBJ1-5; d_call: TRBD1; v_call: TRBV30; cdr3_nt: TGTGCCTGGAGTGCCGGGACAGCAAATCAGCCCCAGCATTTT; cdr3_aa: CAWSAGTANQPQHF
clone_size: -; j_call: TRBJ2-3; d_call: TRBD2; v_call: TRBV9; cdr3_nt: TGTGCCAGCAGCGTAGGACTAGCGGGAGTCACAGATACGCAGTATTTT; cdr3_aa: CASSVGLAGVTDTQYF
clone_size: -; j_call: TRBJ2-7; d_call: TRBD1; v_call: TRBV10-2; cdr3_nt: TGCGCCAGCCCGGAGGGACAGGGCCCCTACGAGCAGTACTTC; cdr3_aa: CASPEGQGPYEQYF
clone_size: -; j_call: TRBJ2-2; d_call: TRBD1; v_call: TRBV28; cdr3_nt: TGTGCCAGCAGTTCATTTGGTTGGGGGACAGGGGGCCCCGGGGAGCTGTTTTTT; cdr3_aa: CASSSFGWGTGGPGELFF
clone_size: -; j_call: TRBJ2-1; d_call: TRBD2; v_call: TRBV2; cdr3_nt: TGTGCCAGCAGTGAGGGCTTAGCGGGGGGGAATGAGCAGTTCTTC; cdr3_aa: CASSEGLAGGNEQFF
clone_size: -; j_call: TRBJ1-2; d_call: TRBD1; v_call: TRBV5-1; cdr3_nt: TGCGCCAGCGGCCTTAATCCGGGACAGGGGGAGGGCTACACCTTC; cdr3_aa: CASGLNPGQGEGYTF
clone_size: -; j_call: TRBJ2-7; d_call: TRBD1; v_call: TRBV6-6; cdr3_nt: TGTGCCAGCAGTTACTACGGACAGGAGAGCTCCTACGAGCAGTACTTC; cdr3_aa: CASSYYGQESSYEQYF
clone_size: -; j_call: TRBJ2-7; d_call: TRBD1; v_call: TRBV9; cdr3_nt: TGTGCCAGCAGCTCGACGGGGACAGGGGCCCCGGCCGGGGAGGAGCAGTACTTC; cdr3_aa: CASSSTGTGAPAGEEQYF
clone_size: -; j_call: TRBJ1-1; d_call: TRBD1; v_call: TRBV7-9; cdr3_nt: TGTGCCAGCAGTCAACAGGGGGCGAACACTGAAGCTTTCTTT; cdr3_aa: CASSQQGANTEAFF
clone_size: -; j_call: TRBJ1-2; d_call: -; v_call: TRBV27; cdr3_nt: TGTGCCAGCAGTTTATCTCGGGGGATCATCTATGGCTACACCTTC; cdr3_aa: CASSLSRGIIYGYTF
clone_size: -; j_call: TRBJ2-3; d_call: -; v_call: TRBV5-1; cdr3_nt: TGCGCCAGCATCCCTCTTCCCAGCACAGATACGCAGTATTTT; cdr3_aa: CASIPLPSTDTQYF
clone_size: -; j_call: TRBJ2-1; d_call: -; v_call: TRBV5-4; cdr3_nt: TGTGCCAGCAGTTCGAGCTCCACGGATCCGGCAGGCAATGAGCAGTTCTTC; cdr3_aa: CASSSSSTDPAGNEQFF
clone_size: few; j_call: TRBJ2-7; d_call: -; v_call: TRBV2; cdr3_nt: TGTGCCAGCATCGGGGAATACTTACCTACCTACGAGCAGTACTTC; cdr3_aa: CASIGEYLPTYEQYF
clone_size: -; j_call: TRBJ2-2; d_call: TRBD1; v_call: TRBV19; cdr3_nt: TGTGCCAGTAGTCAGGCGGGACAGGGAAAGGAGTGGGAGCTGTTTTTT; cdr3_aa: CASSQAGQGKEWELFF
clone_size: -; j_call: TRBJ2-5; d_call: -; v_call: TRBV7-2; cdr3_nt: TGTGCCAGCAGCTTAGACGGGAGTGGAGAGACCCAGTACTTC; cdr3_aa: CASSLDGSGETQYF
clone_size: -; j_call: TRBJ2-3; d_call: TRBD2; v_call: TRBV4-2; cdr3_nt: TGTGCCAGCAGCCAAGGACTAGCGGGAGACACAGATACGCAGTATTTT; cdr3_aa: CASSQGLAGDTDTQYF
clone_size: -; j_call: TRBJ2-2; d_call: TRBD1; v_call: TRBV2; cdr3_nt: TGTGCCAGCCGGCAGACAGGGGGCGGCACCGGGGAGCTGTTTTTT; cdr3_aa: CASRQTGGGTGELFF
clone_size: -; j_call: TRBJ2-7; d_call: -; v_call: TRBV6-5; cdr3_nt: TGTGCCAGCAGTTATCGGCTAGCGTCGGACTACGAGCAGTACTTC; cdr3_aa: CASSYRLASDYEQYF
clone_size: -; j_call: TRBJ1-2; d_call: -; v_call: TRBV18; cdr3_nt: TGTGCCAGCTCACCACAGCCTAACTTGCAGGGGTTCACCTATGGCTACACCTTC; cdr3_aa: CASSPQPNLQGFTYGYTF
clone_size: -; j_call: TRBJ1-2; d_call: TRBD1; v_call: TRBV19; cdr3_nt: TGTGCCAGTAGTGTGGACAGGGGGGACGATGGCTACACCTTC; cdr3_aa: CASSVDRGDDGYTF
clone_size: -; j_call: TRBJ1-1; d_call: -; v_call: TRBV21-1; cdr3_nt: TGTGCCAGCAGCAAAGAGAAGGGGGACACTGAAGCTTTCTTT; cdr3_aa: CASSKEKGDTEAFF
clone_size: -; j_call: TRBJ2-3; d_call: -; v_call: TRBV9; cdr3_nt: TGTGCCAGCAGCGTATTCGGGAGAGGGGCTAGCACAGATACGCAGTATTTT; cdr3_aa: CASSVFGRGASTDTQYF
clone_size: -; j_call: TRBJ1-5; d_call: TRBD1; v_call: TRBV7-9; cdr3_nt: TGTGCCAGCAGCCCGCGGGTGACAGGGGAGAGCAATCAGCCCCAGCATTTT; cdr3_aa: CASSPRVTGESNQPQHF
clone_size: -; j_call: TRBJ1-5; d_call: -; v_call: TRBV28; cdr3_nt: TGTGCCAGCAGTCCCGCAGGGGATTGGGATCAGCCCCAGCATTTT; cdr3_aa: CASSPAGDWDQPQHF
clone_size: -; j_call: TRBJ1-5; d_call: -; v_call: TRBV29-1; cdr3_nt: TGCAGCGTTGTAGGACGGGGTCGGGATCAGCCCCAGCATTTT; cdr3_aa: CSVVGRGRDQPQHF
clone_size: -; j_call: TRBJ2-4; d_call: -; v_call: TRBV28; cdr3_nt: TGTGCCAGCAGTCCCTGGAGGGTGGGCAAAAACATTCAGTACTTC; cdr3_aa: CASSPWRVGKNIQYF
clone_size: -; j_call: TRBJ2-3; d_call: TRBD2; v_call: TRBV9; cdr3_nt: TGTGCCAGCAGCCCCATCCGGGGGGGTTGGGATACGCAGTATTTT; cdr3_aa: CASSPIRGGWDTQYF
clone_size: -; j_call: TRBJ2-4; d_call: TRBD1; v_call: TRBV10-2; cdr3_nt: TGCGCCAGCAGTGAGGCGGCAGGGGGCGGCATGGACATTCAGTACTTC; cdr3_aa: CASSEAAGGGMDIQYF
clone_size: -; j_call: TRBJ1-6; d_call: TRBD1; v_call: TRBV10-3; cdr3_nt: TGTGCCATCAGTGAGTCCGGGACAGGGGATGGTAATTCACCCCTCCACTTT; cdr3_aa: CAISESGTGDGNSPLHF
clone_size: -; j_call: TRBJ2-2; d_call: -; v_call: TRBV11-3; cdr3_nt: TGTGCCAGCAGTCCTGTGAACACCGGGGAGCTGTTTTTT; cdr3_aa: CASSPVNTGELFF